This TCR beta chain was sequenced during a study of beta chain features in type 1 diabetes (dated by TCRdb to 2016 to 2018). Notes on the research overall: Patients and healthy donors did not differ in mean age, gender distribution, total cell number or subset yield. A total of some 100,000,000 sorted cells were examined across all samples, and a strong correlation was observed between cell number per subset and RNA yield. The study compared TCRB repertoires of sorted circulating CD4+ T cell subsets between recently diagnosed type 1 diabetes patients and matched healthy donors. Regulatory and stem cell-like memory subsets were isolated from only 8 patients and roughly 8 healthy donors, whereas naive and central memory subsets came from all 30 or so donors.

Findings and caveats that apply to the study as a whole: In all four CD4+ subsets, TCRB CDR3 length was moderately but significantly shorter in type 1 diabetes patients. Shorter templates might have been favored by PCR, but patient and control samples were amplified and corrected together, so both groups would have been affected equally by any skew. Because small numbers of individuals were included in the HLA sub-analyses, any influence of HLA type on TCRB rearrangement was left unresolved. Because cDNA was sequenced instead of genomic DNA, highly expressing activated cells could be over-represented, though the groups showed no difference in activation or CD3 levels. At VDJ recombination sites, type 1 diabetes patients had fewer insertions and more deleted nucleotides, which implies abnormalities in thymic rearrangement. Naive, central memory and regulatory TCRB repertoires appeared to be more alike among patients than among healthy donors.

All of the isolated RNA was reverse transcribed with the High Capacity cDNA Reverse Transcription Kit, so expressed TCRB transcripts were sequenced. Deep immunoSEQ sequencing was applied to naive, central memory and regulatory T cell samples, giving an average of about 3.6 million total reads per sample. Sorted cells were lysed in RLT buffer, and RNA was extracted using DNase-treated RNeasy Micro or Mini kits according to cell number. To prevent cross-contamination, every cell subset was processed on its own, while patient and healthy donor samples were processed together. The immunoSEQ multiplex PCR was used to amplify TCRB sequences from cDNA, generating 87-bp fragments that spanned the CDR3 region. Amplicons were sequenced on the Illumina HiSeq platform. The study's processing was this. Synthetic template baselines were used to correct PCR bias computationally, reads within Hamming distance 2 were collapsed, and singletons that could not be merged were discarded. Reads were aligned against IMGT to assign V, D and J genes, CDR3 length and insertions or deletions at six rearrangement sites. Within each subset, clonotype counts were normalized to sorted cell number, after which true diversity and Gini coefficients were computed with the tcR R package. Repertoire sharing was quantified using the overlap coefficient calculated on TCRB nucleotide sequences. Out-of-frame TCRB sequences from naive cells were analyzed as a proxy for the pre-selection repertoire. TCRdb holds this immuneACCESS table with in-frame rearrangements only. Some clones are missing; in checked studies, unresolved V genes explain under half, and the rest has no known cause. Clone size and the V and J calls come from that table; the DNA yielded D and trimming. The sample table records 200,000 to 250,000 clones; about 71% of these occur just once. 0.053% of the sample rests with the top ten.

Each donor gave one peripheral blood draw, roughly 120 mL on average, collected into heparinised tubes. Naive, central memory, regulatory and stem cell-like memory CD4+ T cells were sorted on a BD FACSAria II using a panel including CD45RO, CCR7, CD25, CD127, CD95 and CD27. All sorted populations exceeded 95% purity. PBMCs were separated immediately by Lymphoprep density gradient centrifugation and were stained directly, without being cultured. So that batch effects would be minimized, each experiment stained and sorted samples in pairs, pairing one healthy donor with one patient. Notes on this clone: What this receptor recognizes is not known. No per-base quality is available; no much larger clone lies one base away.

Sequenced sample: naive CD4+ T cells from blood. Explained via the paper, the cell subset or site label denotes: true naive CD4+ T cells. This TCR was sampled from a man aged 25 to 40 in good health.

The DNA is TGTGCCAGCAGTGCCGGGACTTTAAAAGAGACCCAGTACTTC. This translates into CASSAGTLKETQYF. Rearrangement joined TRBV9 to TRBJ2-5, and TRBD2 may be the D gene, going by 6 matching bases. CDR1 and CDR2, looked up from the germline V gene, are SGDLS and YYNGEE. Measured from the cysteine to the phenylalanine, the CDR3 is 14 residues long. The sequence is cut down to CDR3 DNA, 42 bases in frame from base 1. V is cut by 5 bases and J by 3 bases, and the space between the germline ends is 14 bases.